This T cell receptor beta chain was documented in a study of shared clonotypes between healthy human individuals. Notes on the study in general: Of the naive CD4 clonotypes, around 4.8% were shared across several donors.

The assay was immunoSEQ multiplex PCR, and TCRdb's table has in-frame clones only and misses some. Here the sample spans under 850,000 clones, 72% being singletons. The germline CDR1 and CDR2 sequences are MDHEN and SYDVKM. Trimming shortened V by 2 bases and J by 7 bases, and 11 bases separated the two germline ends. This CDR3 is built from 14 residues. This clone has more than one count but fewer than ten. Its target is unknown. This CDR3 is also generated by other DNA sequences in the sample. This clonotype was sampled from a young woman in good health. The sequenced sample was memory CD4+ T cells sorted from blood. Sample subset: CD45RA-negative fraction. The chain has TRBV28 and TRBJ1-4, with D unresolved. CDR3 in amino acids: CASSLGGRREKLFF. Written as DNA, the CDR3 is TGTGCCAGCAGTTTAGGAGGGCGGCGTGAAAAACTGTTTTTT.